This is a list of T cell receptor beta chains from one sample in a study of blood T cell repertoires in COVID-19. This table comes from immunoSEQ multiplex PCR, and its TCRdb copy is limited to in-frame clones, with some not included. Of more than 200,000 clones listed, approximately 80% are singletons. Sequences were obtained from peripheral blood. These receptors were collected from a man aged 35 to 55 with acute or convalescent COVID-19. The CDR3 runs from the conserved cysteine through the conserved F or W. The order of the fields is V gene, CDR3 length, CDR3 protein.

V: TRBV7-2; length: 15; CDR3: CASSPTRQGESPLHF
V: TRBV29-1; length: 13; CDR3: CSVEGTPGGEQYF
V: TRBV5-1; length: 13; CDR3: CASTPDSYYGYTF
V: TRBV3-1/TRBV3-2; length: 15; CDR3: CASSQDSQGHQPQHF
V: TRBV2; length: 15; CDR3: CASSREQSSNEKLFF
V: TRBV25-1; length: 16; CDR3: CASSAARGRTNEKLFF
V: TRBV7-9; length: 12; CDR3: CASSIQNTEAFF
V: TRBV19; length: 12; CDR3: CATGGFRETQYF
V: TRBV9; length: 19; CDR3: CASSVDSRALAGANNEQFF
V: TRBV6-2/TRBV6-3; length: 16; CDR3: CASSYSRDGWSSPLHF
V: TRBV19; length: 16; CDR3: CASIADRTFSGNTIYF
V: TRBV7-2; length: 15; CDR3: CASSPGTGLLYEQYF